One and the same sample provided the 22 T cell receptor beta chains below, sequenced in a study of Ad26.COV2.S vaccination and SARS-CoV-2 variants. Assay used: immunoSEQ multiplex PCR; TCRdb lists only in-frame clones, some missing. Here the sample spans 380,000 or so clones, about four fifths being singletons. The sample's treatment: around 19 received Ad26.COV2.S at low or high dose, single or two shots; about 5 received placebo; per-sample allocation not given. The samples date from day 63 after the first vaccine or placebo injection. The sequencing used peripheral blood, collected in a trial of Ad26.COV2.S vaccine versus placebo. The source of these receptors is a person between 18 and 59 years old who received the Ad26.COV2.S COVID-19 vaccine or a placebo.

CDR3 region: CASSDPNIPEAFF. The DNA for the CDR3 is TGTGCCAGCAGCGATCCGAATATCCCTGAAGCTTTCTTT. The chain has TRBV6-2 or TRBV6-3 and TRBJ1-1; no definite D call. From germline, CDR1 is MNHEY and CDR2 SVGEGT. This CDR3 is built from 13 residues. Trimming pared 6 bases from V and 6 bases from J, leaving 14 bases between.

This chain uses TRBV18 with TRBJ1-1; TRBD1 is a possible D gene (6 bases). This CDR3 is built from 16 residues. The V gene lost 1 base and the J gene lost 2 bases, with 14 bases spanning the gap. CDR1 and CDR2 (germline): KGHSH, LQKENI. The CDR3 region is CASSPQQGWDNTEAFF. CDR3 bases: TGTGCCAGCTCACCACAACAGGGTTGGGACAACACTGAAGCTTTCTTT.

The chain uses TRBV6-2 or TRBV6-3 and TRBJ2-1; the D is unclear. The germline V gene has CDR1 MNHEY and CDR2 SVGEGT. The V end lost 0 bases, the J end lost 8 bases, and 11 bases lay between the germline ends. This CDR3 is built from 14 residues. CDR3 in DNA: TGTGCCAGCAGTTACTCGATAAGAACCCATGAGCAGTTCTTC. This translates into CASSYSIRTHEQFF.

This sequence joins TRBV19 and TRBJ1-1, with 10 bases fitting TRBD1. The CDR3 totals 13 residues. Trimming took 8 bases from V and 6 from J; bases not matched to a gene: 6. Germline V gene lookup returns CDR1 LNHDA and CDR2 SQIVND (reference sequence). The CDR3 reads CASWDRGSPEAFF. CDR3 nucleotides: TGTGCCAGTTGGGACAGGGGAAGCCCTGAAGCTTTCTTT.

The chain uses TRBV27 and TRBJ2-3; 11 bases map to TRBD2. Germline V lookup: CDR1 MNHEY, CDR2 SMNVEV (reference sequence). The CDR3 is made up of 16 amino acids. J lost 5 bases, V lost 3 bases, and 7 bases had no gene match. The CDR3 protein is CASSFYSGGARDTQYF. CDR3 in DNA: TGTGCCAGCAGTTTCTATAGCGGGGGGGCCAGAGATACGCAGTATTTT.

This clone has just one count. This CDR3 is CASSQSLGAVLAGVADTQYF. CDR3 sequence (DNA): TGTGCCAGCAGCCAATCCCTAGGGGCTGTTTTAGCGGGAGTAGCAGATACGCAGTATTTT. The V call is TRBV4-2, the J call TRBJ2-3, with 9 positions matching TRBD2. After removal of 2 bases from V and 4 bases from J, the junction contained 19 bases not matched to a gene. Germline V lookup: CDR1 LGHNA, CDR2 YNFKEQ. The CDR3 sequence is 20 residues long.

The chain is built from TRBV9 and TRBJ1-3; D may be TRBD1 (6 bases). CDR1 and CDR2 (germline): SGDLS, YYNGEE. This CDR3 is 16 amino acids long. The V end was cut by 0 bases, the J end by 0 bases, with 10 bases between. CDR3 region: CASSVAGGGSGNTIYF. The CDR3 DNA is TGTGCCAGCAGCGTAGCGGGAGGGGGCTCTGGAAACACCATATATTTT.

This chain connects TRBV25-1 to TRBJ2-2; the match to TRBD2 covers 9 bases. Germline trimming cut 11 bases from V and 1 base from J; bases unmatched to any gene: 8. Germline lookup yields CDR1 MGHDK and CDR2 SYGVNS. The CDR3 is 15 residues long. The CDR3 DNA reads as TGTGCCGTCACGGCGACTAGCGGGAACACCGGGGAGCTGTTTTTT. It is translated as CAVTATSGNTGELFF.

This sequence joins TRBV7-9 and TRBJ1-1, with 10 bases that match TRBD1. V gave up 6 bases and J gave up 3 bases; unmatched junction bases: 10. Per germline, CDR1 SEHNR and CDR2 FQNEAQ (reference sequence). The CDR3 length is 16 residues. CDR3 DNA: TGTGCCAGCAGTCAGGGTCCTGGGACAGGGGACACTGAAGCTTTCTTT. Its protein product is CASSQGPGTGDTEAFF.

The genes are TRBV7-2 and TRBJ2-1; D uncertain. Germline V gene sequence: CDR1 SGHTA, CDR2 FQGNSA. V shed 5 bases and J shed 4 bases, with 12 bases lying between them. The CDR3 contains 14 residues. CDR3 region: CASSLSTDYNEQFF. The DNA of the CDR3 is TGTGCCAGCAGCCTTTCAACAGATTACAATGAGCAGTTCTTC.

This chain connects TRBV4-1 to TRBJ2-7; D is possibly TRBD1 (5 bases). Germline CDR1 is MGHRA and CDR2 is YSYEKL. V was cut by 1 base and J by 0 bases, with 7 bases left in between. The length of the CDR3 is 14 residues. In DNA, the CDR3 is TGCGCCAGCAGCCAAGGACAGTTCTCCTACGAGCAGTACTTC. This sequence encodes CASSQGQFSYEQYF.

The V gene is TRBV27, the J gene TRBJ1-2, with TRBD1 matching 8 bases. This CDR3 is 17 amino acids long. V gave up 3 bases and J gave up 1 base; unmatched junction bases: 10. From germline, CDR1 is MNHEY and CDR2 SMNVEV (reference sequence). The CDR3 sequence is CASSFDPHRGINYGYTF. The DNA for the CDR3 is TGTGCCAGCAGTTTTGATCCACACAGGGGGATTAACTATGGCTACACCTTC.

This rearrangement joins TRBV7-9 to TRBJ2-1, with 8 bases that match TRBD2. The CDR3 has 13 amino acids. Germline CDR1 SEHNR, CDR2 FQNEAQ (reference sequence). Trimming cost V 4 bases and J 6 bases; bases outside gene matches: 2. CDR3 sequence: CASSSLAANEQFF. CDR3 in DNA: TGTGCCAGCAGCTCACTAGCGGCCAATGAGCAGTTCTTC. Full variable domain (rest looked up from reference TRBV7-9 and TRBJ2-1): DTGVSQNPRHKITKRGQNVTFRCDPISEHNRLYWYRQTLGQGPEFLTYFQNEAQLEKSRLLSDRFSAERPKGSFSTLEIQRTEQGDSAMYLCASSSLAANEQFFGPGTRLTVL.

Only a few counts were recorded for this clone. Here the CDR3 DNA reads TGTGCCAGCAGCTTGGAGAGGACAGGGGGCATTACGGATCAGCCCCAGCATTTT. Protein: CASSLERTGGITDQPQHF. The chain has TRBV5-6 and TRBJ1-5, with 11 bases fitting TRBD1. The junction had 10 bases not matched to a gene; V was cut back by 0 bases and J by 5 bases. Germline-derived CDR1 and CDR2 are SGHDT and YYEEEE. The CDR3 sequence is 18 residues long.

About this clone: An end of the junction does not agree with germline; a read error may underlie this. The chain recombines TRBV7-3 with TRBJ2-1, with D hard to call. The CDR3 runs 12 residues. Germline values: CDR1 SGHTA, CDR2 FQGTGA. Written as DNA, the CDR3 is TGTACCAGCAGTCCTACGTCGGGTGAGCAGTTCTTC. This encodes CTSSPTSGEQFF.

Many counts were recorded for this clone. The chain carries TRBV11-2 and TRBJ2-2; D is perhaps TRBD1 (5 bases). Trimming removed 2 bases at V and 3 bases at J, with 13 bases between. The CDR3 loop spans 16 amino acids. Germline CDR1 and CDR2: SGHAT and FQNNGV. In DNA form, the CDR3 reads TGTGCCAGCAGCTTAAGTTCGTGGGGCGACACCGGGGAGCTGTTTTTT. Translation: CASSLSSWGDTGELFF. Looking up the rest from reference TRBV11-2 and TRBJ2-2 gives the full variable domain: EAGVAQSPRYKIIEKRQSVAFWCNPISGHATLYWYQQILGQGPKLLIQFQNNGVVDDSQLPKDRFSAERLKGVDSTLKIQPAKLEDSAVYLCASSLSSWGDTGELFFGEGSRLTVL.

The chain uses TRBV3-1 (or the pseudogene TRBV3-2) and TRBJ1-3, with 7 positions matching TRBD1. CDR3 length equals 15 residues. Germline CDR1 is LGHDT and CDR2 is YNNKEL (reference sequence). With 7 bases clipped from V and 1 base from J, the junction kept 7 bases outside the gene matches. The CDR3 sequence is CASNRQGASGNTIYF. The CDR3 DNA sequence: TGTGCCAGCAATCGACAGGGTGCTTCTGGAAACACCATATATTTT.

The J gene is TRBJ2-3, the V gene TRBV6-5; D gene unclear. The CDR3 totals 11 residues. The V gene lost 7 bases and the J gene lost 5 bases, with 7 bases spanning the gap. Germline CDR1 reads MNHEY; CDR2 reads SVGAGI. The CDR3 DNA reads TGTGCCAGCATTGCAAAAGATACGCAGTATTTT. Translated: CASIAKDTQYF.

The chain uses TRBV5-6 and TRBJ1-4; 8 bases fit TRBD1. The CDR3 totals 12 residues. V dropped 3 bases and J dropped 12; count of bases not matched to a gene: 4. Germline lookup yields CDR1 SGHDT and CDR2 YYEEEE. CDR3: CASSWGQAELFF. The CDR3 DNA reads TGTGCCAGCAGCTGGGGACAGGCGGAACTGTTTTTT.

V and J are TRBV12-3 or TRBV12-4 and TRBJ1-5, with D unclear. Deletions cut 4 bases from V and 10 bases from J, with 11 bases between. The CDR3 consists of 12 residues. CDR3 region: CASSSTPNPQHF. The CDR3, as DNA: TGTGCCAGCAGTTCTACCCCCAATCCCCAGCATTTT.

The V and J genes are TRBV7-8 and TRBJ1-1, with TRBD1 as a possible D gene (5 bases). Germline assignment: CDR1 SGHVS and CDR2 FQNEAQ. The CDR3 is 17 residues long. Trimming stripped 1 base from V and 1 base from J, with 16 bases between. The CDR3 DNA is TGTGCCAGCAGCTTAGAGGGGCGCCAGGCATGGAACACTGAAGCTTTCTTT. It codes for CASSLEGRQAWNTEAFF.

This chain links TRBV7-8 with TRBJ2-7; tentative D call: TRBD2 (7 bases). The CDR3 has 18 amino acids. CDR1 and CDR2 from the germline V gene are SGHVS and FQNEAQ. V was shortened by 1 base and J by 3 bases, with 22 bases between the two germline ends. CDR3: CASSLVWRTAGFNYEQYF. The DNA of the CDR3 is TGTGCCAGCAGCTTAGTTTGGAGGACAGCGGGGTTTAACTACGAGCAGTACTTC.